Described below is a single T cell receptor (beta chain) sequence and its context. Its antigen is undetermined. This entry is derived from a study of T cells after yellow fever vaccination. As TCR cDNA was made by 5'RACE template switching, a universal primer site and UMIs were added. One entry per CDR3 protein, called by TCRdb with MiXCR from the 5' RACE reads. This table has 300,000 to 400,000 distinct CDR3 sequences, more than 8.5% appearing once. Study-level results: The secondary response peaked faster, at day 5 versus 15, but was weaker. A small proportion of clonotypes was detected in both the CD4 and CD8 compartments.

Germline loops: CDR1 ENHRY, CDR2 SYGVKD. The CDR3 consists of 14 residues. With 7 bases removed from V and 5 bases from J, the gap between germline ends came to 17 bases. This clonotype originated in a man aged 18-30 years who received the YFV17D yellow fever vaccine. The chain links TRBV10-3 to TRBJ2-5, with no clear D. Sequenced here: PBMCs, sampled on the day of the first yellow fever vaccination. The CDR3 loop is CAITHSASGETQYF. The CDR3 nucleotides read TGTGCCATCACCCATTCGGCGTCTGGCGAGACCCAGTACTTC.